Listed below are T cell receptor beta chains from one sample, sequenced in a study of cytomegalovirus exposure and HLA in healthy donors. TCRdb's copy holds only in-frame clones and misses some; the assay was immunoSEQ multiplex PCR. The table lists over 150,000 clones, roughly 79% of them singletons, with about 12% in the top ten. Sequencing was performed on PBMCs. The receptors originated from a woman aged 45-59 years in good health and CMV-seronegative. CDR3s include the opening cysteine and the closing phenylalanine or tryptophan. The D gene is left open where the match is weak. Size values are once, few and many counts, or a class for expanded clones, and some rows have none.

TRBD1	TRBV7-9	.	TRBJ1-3	CASSLGGQGSGNTIYF	TGTGCCAGCAGCTTAGGGGGACAGGGCTCTGGAAACACCATATATTTT
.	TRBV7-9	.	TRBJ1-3	CSSSPWEQGVSGNTIYF	TGTTCCAGCAGCCCATGGGAACAAGGGGTCTCTGGAAACACCATATATTTT
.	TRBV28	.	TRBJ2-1	CASAKGWNYNEQFF	TGTGCCAGCGCCAAGGGGTGGAACTACAATGAGCAGTTCTTC
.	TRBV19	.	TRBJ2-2	CASSIGGRWGELFF	TGTGCCAGTAGTATCGGGGGACGGTGGGGGGAGCTGTTTTTT
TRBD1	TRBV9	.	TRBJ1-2	CASSVTPDRGTYGYTF	TGTGCCAGCAGCGTAACACCCGACAGGGGAACCTATGGCTACACCTTC
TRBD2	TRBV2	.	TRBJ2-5	CASSEGVSGSETQYF	TGTGCCAGCAGTGAAGGGGTTAGCGGGAGTGAGACCCAGTACTTC
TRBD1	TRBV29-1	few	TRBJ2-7	CSAEGQGSYEQYF	TGCAGCGCCGAAGGACAGGGCTCCTACGAGCAGTACTTC
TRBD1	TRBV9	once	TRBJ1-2	CASSSTGFSYGYTF	TGTGCCAGCAGCTCGACAGGGTTTAGCTATGGCTACACCTTC
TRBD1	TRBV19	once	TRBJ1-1	CASMMIRGRGTEAFF	TGTGCCAGTATGATGATTAGGGGGCGCGGGACTGAAGCTTTCTTT
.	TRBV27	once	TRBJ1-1	CASSLSPGNTEAFF	TGTGCCAGCAGTTTATCGCCGGGGAACACTGAAGCTTTCTTT
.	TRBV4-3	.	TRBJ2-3	CASSHSGASTDTQYF	TGCGCCAGCAGCCACTCAGGGGCTAGCACAGATACGCAGTATTTT
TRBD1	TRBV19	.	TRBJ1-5	CASSIFRGRIQPQHF	TGTGCCAGTAGTATATTCAGGGGGCGCATCCAGCCCCAGCATTTT
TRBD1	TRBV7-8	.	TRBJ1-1	CASGSQGARNTEAFF	TGTGCCAGCGGAAGTCAGGGGGCCCGGAACACTGAAGCTTTCTTT
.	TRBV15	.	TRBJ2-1	CATSRGFFRDRYNEQFF	TGTGCCACCAGCAGGGGCTTTTTTCGAGACAGGTACAATGAGCAGTTCTTC
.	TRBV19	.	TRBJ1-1	CASRNSGSHTEAFF	TGTGCCAGTAGAAACAGCGGGTCCCACACTGAAGCTTTCTTT
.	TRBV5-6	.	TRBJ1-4	CASSPDRANEKLFF	TGTGCCAGCAGCCCGGACAGAGCAAATGAAAAACTGTTTTTT
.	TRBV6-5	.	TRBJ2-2	CASSPFRGVTGELFF	TGTGCCAGCAGTCCGTTCAGGGGGGTTACCGGGGAGCTGTTTTTT
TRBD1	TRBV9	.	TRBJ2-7	CASSVGPGQSPYEQYF	TGTGCCAGCAGCGTAGGCCCGGGACAGAGTCCCTACGAGCAGTACTTC
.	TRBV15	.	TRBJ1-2	CATSSRRGSYGYTF	TGTGCCACCAGCAGTCGACGGGGGAGCTATGGCTACACCTTC
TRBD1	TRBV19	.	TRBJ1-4	CASRPTGTGGLKEKLFF	TGTGCCAGTAGACCCACCGGGACAGGGGGCTTGAAGGAAAAACTGTTTTTT
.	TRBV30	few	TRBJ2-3	CAWSARLNTQYF	TGTGCCTGGAGTGCAAGACTCAATACGCAGTATTTT
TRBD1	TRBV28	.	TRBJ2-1	CASSTGQLSSYNEQFF	TGTGCCAGCAGTACGGGACAGTTGAGCTCCTACAATGAGCAGTTCTTC
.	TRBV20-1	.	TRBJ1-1	CSAREDGEAFF	TGCAGTGCTAGAGAAGACGGGGAAGCTTTCTTT
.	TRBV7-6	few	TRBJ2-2	CASSITSPGELFF	TGTGCCAGCAGCATAACTAGCCCCGGGGAGCTGTTTTTT
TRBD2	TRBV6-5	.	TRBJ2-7	CASRLSGGLSYEQYF	TGTGCCAGCAGGCTGAGCGGGGGGCTTTCCTACGAGCAGTACTTC
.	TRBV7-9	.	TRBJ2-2	CASSSRELRNTGELFF	TGTGCCAGCAGCTCCCGGGAGTTAAGGAACACCGGGGAGCTGTTTTTT
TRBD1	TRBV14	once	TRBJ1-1	CASSRDRGSTEAFF	TGTGCCAGCAGCCGGGACAGGGGCAGCACTGAAGCTTTCTTT
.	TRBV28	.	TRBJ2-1	CASTREFSYNEQFF	TGTGCCAGCACCCGAGAGTTCTCCTACAATGAGCAGTTCTTC
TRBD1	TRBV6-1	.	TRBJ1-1	CASSTGVNTEAFF	TGTGCCAGCAGCACAGGGGTTAACACTGAAGCTTTCTTT
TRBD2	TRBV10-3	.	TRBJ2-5	CAISESSAGGPSFETQYF	TGTGCCATCAGTGAGTCGTCAGCGGGAGGGCCTTCCTTCGAGACCCAGTACTTC
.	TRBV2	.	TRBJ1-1	CASRMGFGGTEAFF	TGTGCCAGCAGGATGGGGTTCGGGGGCACTGAAGCTTTCTTT
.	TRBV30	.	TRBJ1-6	CAWSGQGNSPLHF	TGTGCCTGGAGTGGTCAGGGCAATTCACCCCTCCACTTT
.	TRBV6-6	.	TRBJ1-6	CASSPRTAVGSPLHF	TGTGCCAGCAGCCCCAGGACGGCCGTTGGGAGCCCCCTCCACTTT
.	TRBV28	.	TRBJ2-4	CASSTRTGGGNIQYF	TGTGCCAGCAGTACCAGGACAGGAGGGGGAAACATTCAGTACTTC
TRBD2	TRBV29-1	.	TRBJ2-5	CSVEGVSGIGYETQYF	TGCAGCGTTGAAGGGGTTAGCGGGATCGGTTATGAGACCCAGTACTTC
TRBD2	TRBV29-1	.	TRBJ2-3	CSAVPGLAGTDTQYF	TGCAGCGCTGTACCGGGACTAGCGGGAACAGATACGCAGTATTTT
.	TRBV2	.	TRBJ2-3	CASREWTIPGTQYF	TGTGCCAGCAGGGAGTGGACAATTCCTGGGACGCAGTATTTT
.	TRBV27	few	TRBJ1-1	CASSNRVDTEAFF	TGTGCCAGCAGTAACAGGGTTGACACTGAAGCTTTCTTT
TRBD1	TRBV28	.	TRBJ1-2	CASSVPPGTGGFGYTF	TGTGCCAGCAGTGTCCCTCCTGGGACAGGGGGGTTTGGCTACACCTTC
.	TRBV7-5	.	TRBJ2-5	CARSLAAGTSGQETQYF	TGTGCCAGAAGCTTAGCGGCCGGGACTAGCGGCCAAGAGACCCAGTACTTC
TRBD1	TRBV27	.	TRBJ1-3	CASSSATGRNTIYF	TGTGCCAGCAGTTCGGCGACAGGGCGAAACACCATATATTTT
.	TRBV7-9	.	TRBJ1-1	CASSLSDSGAFF	TGTGCCAGCAGCTTATCGGACAGTGGAGCTTTCTTT
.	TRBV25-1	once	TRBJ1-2	CASSEEPPYGYTF	TGTGCCAGCAGTGAGGAGCCCCCCTATGGCTACACCTTC
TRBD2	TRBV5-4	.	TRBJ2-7	CASSLLTSGGGEQYF	TGTGCCAGCAGCTTGTTAACTAGCGGAGGGGGCGAGCAGTACTTC
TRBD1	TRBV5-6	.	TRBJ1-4	CASSLALQGANEKLFF	TGTGCCAGCAGCTTGGCCCTACAGGGGGCGAACGAAAAACTGTTTTTT
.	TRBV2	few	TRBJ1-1	CASSFWNTEAFF	TGTGCCAGCTCGTTTTGGAACACTGAAGCTTTCTTT
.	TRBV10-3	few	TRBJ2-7	CAIGQQRSYEQYF	TGTGCCATCGGGCAGCAACGTTCCTACGAGCAGTACTTC